The rows below give T cell receptor beta chains drawn from one sample of a study of T cell responses to AZD1222 COVID-19 vaccine. Sequenced by immunoSEQ multiplex PCR; TCRdb stores in-frame clones only, minus some. The table has 55,000 to 85,000 clones, roughly 84% seen once. The sequencing here drew on peripheral blood, taken on day 0 of AZD1222 vaccination. The receptors shown here come from an adult in good health. Each CDR3 is given with its conserved first and last residue. D genes are given only for firm matches. Only some rows state a clone size, as once, few, many or a class for expanded clones.

TRBD1 TRBJ1-5 TRBV6-2/TRBV6-3 NA CASSDRATNQPQHF TGTGCCAGCAGTGACAGGGCTACCAATCAGCCCCAGCATTTT
TRBD1 TRBJ2-5 TRBV7-8 few CASRLTGFRETQYF TGTGCCAGCAGGTTGACAGGGTTTAGGGAGACCCAGTACTTC
TRBD1 TRBJ1-2 TRBV11-2 NA CASSSIRGRNYGYTF TGTGCCAGCAGCTCCATCAGGGGGCGGAACTATGGCTACACCTTC
NA TRBJ1-6 TRBV3-1/TRBV3-2 NA CASSQLKTATSSYNSPLHF TGTGCCAGCAGCCAGTTAAAAACAGCCACGAGCTCCTATAATTCACCCCTCCACTTT
NA TRBJ1-1 TRBV7-9 NA CASSFQGTNTEAFF TGTGCCAGCAGCTTCCAGGGGACGAACACTGAAGCTTTCTTT
TRBD1 TRBJ2-3 TRBV10-3 few CAISDPRGPGDTQYF TGTGCCATCAGTGACCCGAGGGGGCCTGGAGATACGCAGTATTTT
TRBD1 TRBJ1-3 TRBV2 NA CASRPGQGGGNTIYF TGTGCCAGCAGGCCAGGACAGGGTGGTGGAAACACCATATATTTT
TRBD2 TRBJ2-3 TRBV3-1/TRBV3-2 few CASSQGRGAGNTDTQYF TGTGCCAGCAGCCAAGGTCGAGGAGCGGGGAACACAGATACGCAGTATTTT
NA TRBJ1-3 TRBV5-5 once CASSPLGTGNSGNTIYF TGTGCCAGCAGCCCACTTGGAACAGGGAACTCTGGAAACACCATATATTTT
NA TRBJ2-6 TRBV5-1 NA CASSLGSAPVSGANVLTF TGCGCCAGCAGCTTGGGCTCAGCTCCCGTCTCTGGGGCCAACGTCCTGACTTTC
NA TRBJ2-7 TRBV11-2 NA CASSREGLEQYF TGTGCCAGCAGCCGCGAGGGCCTCGAGCAGTACTTC
NA TRBJ1-1 TRBV12-5 NA CASGLGRDEAFF TGTGCTAGTGGTTTGGGTCGGGATGAAGCTTTCTTT
TRBD2 TRBJ2-3 TRBV5-6 once CASSLAAGETDTQYF TGTGCCAGCAGCTTGGCCGCGGGGGAAACAGATACGCAGTATTTT
NA TRBJ1-2 TRBV6-5 NA CASSFQGAWVYGYTF TGTGCCAGCAGTTTTCAAGGGGCTTGGGTCTATGGCTACACCTTC
TRBD2 TRBJ2-5 TRBV9 NA CASGGEAVAGEETQYF TGTGCCAGCGGGGGGGAGGCGGTCGCTGGGGAAGAGACCCAGTACTTC
TRBD1 TRBJ2-2 TRBV5-8 few CASSLFPGGWDTGELFF TGTGCCAGCAGCTTGTTTCCAGGGGGCTGGGACACCGGGGAGCTGTTTTTT